Below, one TCR beta chain is given with its context. Antigen unknown. The sample belongs to a study of identical twins. The length of the CDR3 is 13 residues. Trimming at V came to 7 bases and at J to 7 bases, leaving 4 bases not matched to a gene. Germline loops: CDR1 DFQATT, CDR2 SNEGSKA (reference sequence). Carrying unique molecular identifiers, the cDNA also gained a universal primer site through template switching. TCRdb passed the 5' RACE reads through MiXCR, listing each CDR3 protein once. Of 350,000 to 500,000 distinct CDR3 sequences in the sample, about 18% were seen once. Overall study findings and caveats: Cross-sectional statistics, not tracking of the same donors, supported the conclusions. Twins showed weaker excess sharing in their beta out-of-frame sequences.

The V call is TRBV20-1, the J call TRBJ2-2, with 12 bases that match TRBD2. Material for sequencing was naive T cells sorted from blood. The receptor's source is a man aged 50-60 years in good health. CDR3 bases: TGCAGTGGACTAGCGGGAGTTAACGGGGAGCTGTTTTTT. Its protein product is CSGLAGVNGELFF.